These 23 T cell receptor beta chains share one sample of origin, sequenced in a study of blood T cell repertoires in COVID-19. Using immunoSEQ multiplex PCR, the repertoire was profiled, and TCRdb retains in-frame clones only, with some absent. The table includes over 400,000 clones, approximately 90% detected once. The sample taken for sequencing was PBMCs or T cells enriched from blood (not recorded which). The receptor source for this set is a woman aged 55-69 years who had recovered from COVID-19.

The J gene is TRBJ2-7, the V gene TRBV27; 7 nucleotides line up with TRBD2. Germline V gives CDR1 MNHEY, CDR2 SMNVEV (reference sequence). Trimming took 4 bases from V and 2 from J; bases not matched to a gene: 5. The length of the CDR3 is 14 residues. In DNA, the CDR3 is TGTGCCAGCAGTTCACCGGGGGGTCCCTACGAGCAGTACTTC. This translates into CASSSPGGPYEQYF.

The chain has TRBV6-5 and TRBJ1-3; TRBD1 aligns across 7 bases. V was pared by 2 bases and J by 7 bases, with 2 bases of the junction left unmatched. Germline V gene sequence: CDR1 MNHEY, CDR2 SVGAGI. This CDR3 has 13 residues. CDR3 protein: CASSYDRDNTIYF. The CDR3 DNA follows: TGTGCCAGCAGTTACGACAGGGACAACACCATATATTTT.

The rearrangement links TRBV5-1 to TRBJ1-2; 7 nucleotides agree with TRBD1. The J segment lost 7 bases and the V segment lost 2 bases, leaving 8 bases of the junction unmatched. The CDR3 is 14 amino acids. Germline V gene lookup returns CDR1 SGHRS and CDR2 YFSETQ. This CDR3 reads CASSFYDRAVGYTF. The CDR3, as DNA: TGCGCCAGCAGCTTCTATGACAGGGCGGTTGGCTACACCTTC.

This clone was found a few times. CDR3 nucleotides: TGTGCCAGCAGGAGGCAAGGGAGTAGCACAGATACGCAGTATTTT. Translation: CASRRQGSSTDTQYF. V and J are TRBV2 and TRBJ2-3; TRBD2 might be the D (5 bases). Germline loops: CDR1 SNHLY, CDR2 FYNNEI. V lost 6 bases and J lost 0, with 13 bases in between. The CDR3 spans 15 residues. The full variable domain, completed using reference TRBV2 and TRBJ2-3, is EPEVTQTPSHQVTQMGQEVILRCVPISNHLYFYWYRQILGQKVEFLVSFYNNEISEKSEIFDDQFSVERPDGSNFTLKIRSTKLEDSAMYFCASRRQGSSTDTQYFGPGTRLTVL.

CDR3 DNA: TGTGCCAGCAGCCCGCGGGACAACTATGGCTACACCTTC. It specifies CASSPRDNYGYTF. The J gene is TRBJ1-2, the V gene TRBV7-9; the D gene is possibly TRBD1 (5 bases). This CDR3 spans 13 amino acids. Trimming pared 5 bases from V and 2 bases from J, leaving 9 bases between. Germline CDR1 reads SEHNR; CDR2 reads FQNEAQ (reference sequence).

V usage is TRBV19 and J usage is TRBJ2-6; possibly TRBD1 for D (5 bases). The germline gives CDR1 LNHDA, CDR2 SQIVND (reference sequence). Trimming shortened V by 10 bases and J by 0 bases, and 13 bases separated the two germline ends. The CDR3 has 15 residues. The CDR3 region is CATNRPNSGANVLTF. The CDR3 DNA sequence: TGTGCCACAAACAGGCCTAACTCTGGGGCCAACGTCCTGACTTTC.

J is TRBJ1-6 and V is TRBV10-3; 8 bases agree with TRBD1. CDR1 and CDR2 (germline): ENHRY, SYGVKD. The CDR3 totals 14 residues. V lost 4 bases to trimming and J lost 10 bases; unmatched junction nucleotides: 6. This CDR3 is CAISGLQGGSPLHF. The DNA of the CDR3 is TGTGCCATCAGTGGCTTACAGGGGGGATCACCCCTCCACTTT.

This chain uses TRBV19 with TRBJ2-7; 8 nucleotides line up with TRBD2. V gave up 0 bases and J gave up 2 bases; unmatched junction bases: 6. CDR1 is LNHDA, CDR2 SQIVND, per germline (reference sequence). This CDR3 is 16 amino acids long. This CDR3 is CASSIDASGPPYEQYF. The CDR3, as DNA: TGTGCCAGTAGTATAGACGCTAGCGGGCCACCCTACGAGCAGTACTTC.

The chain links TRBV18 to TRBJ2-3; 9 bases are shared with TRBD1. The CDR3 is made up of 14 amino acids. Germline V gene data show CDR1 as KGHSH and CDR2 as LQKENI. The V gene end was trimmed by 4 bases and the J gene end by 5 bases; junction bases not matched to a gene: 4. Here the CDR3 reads CASSRDRAEDTQYF. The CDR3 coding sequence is TGTGCCAGCTCACGGGACAGGGCGGAAGATACGCAGTATTTT.

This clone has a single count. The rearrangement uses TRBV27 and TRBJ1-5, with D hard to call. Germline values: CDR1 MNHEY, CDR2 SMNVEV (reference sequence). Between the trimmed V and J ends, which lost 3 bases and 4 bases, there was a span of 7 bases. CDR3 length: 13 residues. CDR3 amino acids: CASSLTLNQPQHF. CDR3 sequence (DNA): TGTGCCAGCAGTTTGACACTTAATCAGCCCCAGCATTTT.

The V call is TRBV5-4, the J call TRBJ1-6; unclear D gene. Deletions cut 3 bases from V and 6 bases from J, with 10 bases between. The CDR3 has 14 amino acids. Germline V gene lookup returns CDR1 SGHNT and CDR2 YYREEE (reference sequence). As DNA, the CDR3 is TGTGCCAGCAGCTCAGGTGGCTTTAATTCACCCCTCCACTTT. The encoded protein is CASSSGGFNSPLHF. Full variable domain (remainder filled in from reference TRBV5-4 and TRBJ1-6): ETGVTQSPTHLIKTRGQQVTLRCSSQSGHNTVSWYQQALGQGPQFIFQYYREEENGRGNFPPRFSGLQFPNYSSELNVNALELDDSALYLCASSSGGFNSPLHFGNGTRLTVT.

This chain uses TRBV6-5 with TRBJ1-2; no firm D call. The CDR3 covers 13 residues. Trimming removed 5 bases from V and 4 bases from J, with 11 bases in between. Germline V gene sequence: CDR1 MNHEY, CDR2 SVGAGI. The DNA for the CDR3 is TGTGCCAGCAGTCCACCCGGGATCTATGGCTACACCTTC. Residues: CASSPPGIYGYTF.

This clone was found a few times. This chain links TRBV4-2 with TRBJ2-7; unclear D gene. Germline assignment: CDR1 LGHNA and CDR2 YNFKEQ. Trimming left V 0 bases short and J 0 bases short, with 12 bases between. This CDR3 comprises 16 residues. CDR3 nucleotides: TGTGCCAGCAGCCAAGAGAGGTACGGGTCCTCCTACGAGCAGTACTTC. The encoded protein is CASSQERYGSSYEQYF.

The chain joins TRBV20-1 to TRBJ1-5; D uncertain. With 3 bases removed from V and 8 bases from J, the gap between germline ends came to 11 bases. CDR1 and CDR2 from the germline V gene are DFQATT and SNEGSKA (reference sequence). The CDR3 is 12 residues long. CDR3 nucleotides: TGCAGTGCTAGTGACACGAGGGAGCCCCAGCATTTT. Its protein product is CSASDTREPQHF.

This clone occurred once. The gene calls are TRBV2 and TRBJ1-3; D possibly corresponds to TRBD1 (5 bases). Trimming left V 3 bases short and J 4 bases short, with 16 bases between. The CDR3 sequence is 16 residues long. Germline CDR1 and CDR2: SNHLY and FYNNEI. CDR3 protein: CASSDLGPAGGNTIYF. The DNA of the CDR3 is TGTGCCAGCAGTGACCTGGGACCAGCGGGCGGAAACACCATATATTTT.

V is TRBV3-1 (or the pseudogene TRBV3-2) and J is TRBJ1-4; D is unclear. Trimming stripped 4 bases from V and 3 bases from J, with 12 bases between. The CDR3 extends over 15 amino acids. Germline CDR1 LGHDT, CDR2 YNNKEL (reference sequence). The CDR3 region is CASSLYTNANEKLFF. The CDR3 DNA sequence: TGTGCCAGCAGCCTTTACACTAACGCTAATGAAAAACTGTTTTTT.

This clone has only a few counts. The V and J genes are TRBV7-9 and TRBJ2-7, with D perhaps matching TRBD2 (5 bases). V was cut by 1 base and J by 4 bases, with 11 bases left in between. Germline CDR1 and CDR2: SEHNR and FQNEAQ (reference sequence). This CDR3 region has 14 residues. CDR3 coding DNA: TGTGCCAGCAGCTTAGACGGGATATCGTACGAGCAGTACTTC. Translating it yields CASSLDGISYEQYF.

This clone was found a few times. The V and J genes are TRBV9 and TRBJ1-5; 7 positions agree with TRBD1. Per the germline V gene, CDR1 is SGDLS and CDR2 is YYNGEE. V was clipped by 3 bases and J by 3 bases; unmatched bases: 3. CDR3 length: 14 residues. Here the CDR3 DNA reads TGTGCCAGCAGCGAGGGGACAGCCAATCAGCCCCAGCATTTT. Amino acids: CASSEGTANQPQHF.

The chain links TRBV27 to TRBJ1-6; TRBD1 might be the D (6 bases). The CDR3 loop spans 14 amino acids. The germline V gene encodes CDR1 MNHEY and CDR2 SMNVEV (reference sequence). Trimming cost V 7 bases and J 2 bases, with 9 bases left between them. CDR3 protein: CASMRGTYNSPLHF. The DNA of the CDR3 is TGTGCCAGCATGAGGGGGACCTATAATTCACCCCTCCACTTT.

CDR3 coding DNA: TGTGCCAGCAGCCTAAGGGGTGAGGCTTTGCGGGAGACCCAGTACTTC. This translates into CASSLRGEALRETQYF. This rearrangement joins TRBV4-2 to TRBJ2-5; a weak D match, TRBD1 (5 bases). This CDR3 is built from 16 residues. CDR1 and CDR2 (germline): LGHNA, YNFKEQ. V shed 4 bases and J shed 5 bases, with 20 bases lying between them.

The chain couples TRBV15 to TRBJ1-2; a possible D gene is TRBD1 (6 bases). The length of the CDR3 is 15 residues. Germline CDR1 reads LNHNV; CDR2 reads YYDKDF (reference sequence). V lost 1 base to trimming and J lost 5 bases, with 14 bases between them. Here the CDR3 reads CATSRGGQSPYGYTF. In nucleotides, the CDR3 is TGTGCCACCAGCAGAGGTGGACAGTCACCTTATGGCTACACCTTC.

The CDR3 protein is CASTGQGARQFF. CDR3 in DNA: TGTGCCAGCACGGGACAGGGGGCGCGGCAGTTCTTC. The chain links TRBV5-4 to TRBJ2-1; 12 bases align to TRBD1. The V segment lost 6 bases and the J segment 12 bases; nucleotides outside the gene matches: 4. CDR1 is SGHNT and CDR2 is YYREEE in the germline V gene (reference sequence). The CDR3 is 12 residues long.

CDR3 bases: TGTGCCAGCAGTTTTCATGCAGGGGACGAGCAGTACGTC. This translates into CASSFHAGDEQYV. The chain has TRBV12-3 or TRBV12-4 and TRBJ2-7; a possible D gene is TRBD1 (6 bases). The CDR3 spans 13 residues. Trimming cost V 3 bases and J 5 bases, with 11 bases left between them.